This TCR beta chain was profiled in a study of human T cells and chemical hapten exposure (dated by TCRdb to the early 2020s). Turning to the overall study: For sensitization, 2% DPC in acetone was applied to a 2 cm by 2 cm area of upper inner arm skin. Throughout the roughly 25-week study period, patients were also given weekly therapeutic DPC doses on the scalp. Patch tests used Finn chambers with 0.01% DPC on the upper back, scored after 6 days by International Contact Dermatitis Research Group standards. Most of the patients in the cohort were female, and the cohort covered alopecia areata with under or over 50% scalp involvement, alopecia totalis and alopecia universalis. The libraries were sequenced as a pool, and the TCR yield per sample differed mostly because of small variations in library volumes within the pool. Peripheral blood TCR repertoire changes were tracked in vivo in alopecia patients during primary and secondary sensitization to the hapten diphenylcyclopropenone (DPC). Blood was sampled from patients pre-sensitization (week 0) and at 2, 6 and about 24 weeks after DPC sensitization. For TCR sequencing, blood came from approximately 29 alopecia patients at anywhere from one to four time points (pre-sensitization, 2, 6 and 24 weeks). Findings and caveats that apply to the study as a whole: The number of TCRs above 1 in 1000 frequency did not change with DPC sensitization; there was no evidence of global repertoire structure alterations. After repeated subsampling, changes were observed in the strength of the expansion versus patch-test correlation and in the threshold at which the correlation became significant. Patch test score was positively correlated with the number of PT1 expanded TCRs, with significance at thresholds 8, 16 and 32 but not at 4. Because every patient had alopecia, a presumed autoimmune disease, the patients' immune response might differ from that of healthy individuals. Significantly more large CDR3 similarity clusters were formed by expanded TCRs than by pre-sensitization or healthy control sets, consistent with antigen-driven responses.

This clonotype occurred many times. Its antigen is currently not known. Per-base qualities were not stored, and no clone one base away is much larger. CDR1 and CDR2, looked up from the germline V gene, are SNHLY and FYNNEI. Counted from cysteine to phenylalanine, this CDR3 has 13 amino acids. The sequence is cut down to CDR3 DNA, 39 bases in frame from base 1. The junction shows trimming of 7 bases on V and 4 bases on J, and the gene matches do not reach 4 bases of it. The time point label for this specimen denotes: pre-sensitization, week 0. The meaning of the sample's treatment or condition label: therapeutic diphenylcyclopropenone sensitization with weekly scalp DPC. At each patch-test visit, blood was drawn before the patch test was applied. Patients were eligible if aged 18 to 70, diagnosed with alopecia and judged suitable for DPC therapy, and pregnant patients were excluded. Total RNA was extracted from unfractionated whole blood that had been collected in Tempus Blood RNA tubes.

Library prep was done by RACE. The sequencing machine was a NextSeq 500. Library preparation attached unique molecular identifiers to individual cDNA molecules for quantitative, reproducible TCR counting. For every blood RNA sample, sequencing covered both the TCR alpha and TCR beta chains. As for the authors' bioinformatics: The median number of TCRs per sample was approximately 96,000, ranging from about 23,224 to 690,600. The Decombinator software suite was used to annotate the V, J and CDR3 of the TCR reads. To make PS versus PT1 abundance plots, every sample was subsampled to the same number of TCRs (28,000). TCRs were defined as expanded if absent before sensitization and observed at least eight times at the 2-week time point. TCRdb reprocessing: public reads trimmed at Q25 with fastp, clones called with MiXCR, in-frame beta chains kept. Every CDR3 protein is listed once, alongside the most common genes and DNA of its rows. V and J calls and clone size were set by TCRdb, not the authors. In this sample the table shows roughly 380,000 distinct CDR3 sequences, around 5.5% of which occur a single time. The top ten hold 2.5% to 3% of the sample.

This sequence uses TRBV2 and TRBJ2-5, with 9 junctional bases fitting TRBD2. The receptor was derived from a woman in her forties or fifties with alopecia areata. Some clones in this sample may be carry-over from other donors' samples. The sample consisted of whole blood, taken in connection with sensitization to the hapten diphenylcyclopropenone (DPC). The nucleotide sequence is TGTGCCAGCATTCAGACTAGCGGAGAGACCCAGTACTTC. It encodes CASIQTSGETQYF.